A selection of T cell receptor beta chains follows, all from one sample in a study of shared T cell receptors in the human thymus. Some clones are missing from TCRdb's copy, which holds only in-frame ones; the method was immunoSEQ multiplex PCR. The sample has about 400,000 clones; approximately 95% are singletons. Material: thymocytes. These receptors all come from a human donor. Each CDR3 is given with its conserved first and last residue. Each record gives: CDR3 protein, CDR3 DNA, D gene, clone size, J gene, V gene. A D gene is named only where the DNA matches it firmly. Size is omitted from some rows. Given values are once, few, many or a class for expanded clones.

cdr3_aa: CASSHLNGGASLSYEQYF; cdr3_nt: TGCGCCAGCAGCCACTTGAATGGGGGTGCTAGCCTGTCCTACGAGCAGTACTTC; d_call: -; clone_size: -; j_call: TRBJ2-7; v_call: TRBV4-1
cdr3_aa: CASSFRQGVDGYTF; cdr3_nt: TGTGCCAGCAGTTTCAGACAGGGCGTGGATGGCTACACCTTC; d_call: TRBD1; clone_size: -; j_call: TRBJ1-2; v_call: TRBV5-4
cdr3_aa: CASSLIRASGLSYEQYF; cdr3_nt: TGTGCCAGCAGCTTAATCCGGGCTAGCGGGCTTTCCTACGAGCAGTACTTC; d_call: TRBD2; clone_size: once; j_call: TRBJ2-7; v_call: TRBV7-6
cdr3_aa: CASSVAGPSSYEQYF; cdr3_nt: TGTGCCAGCAGTGTCGCGGGCCCAAGCTCCTACGAGCAGTACTTC; d_call: -; clone_size: -; j_call: TRBJ2-7; v_call: TRBV6-1
cdr3_aa: CASSQGLAITSGANVLTF; cdr3_nt: TGCGCCAGCAGCCAAGGACTAGCTATAACCTCTGGGGCCAACGTCCTGACTTTC; d_call: TRBD2; clone_size: -; j_call: TRBJ2-6; v_call: TRBV4-1
cdr3_aa: CAWSVPWTCGEQFF; cdr3_nt: TGTGCCTGGAGTGTACCATGGACCTGCGGTGAGCAGTTCTTC; d_call: -; clone_size: -; j_call: TRBJ2-1; v_call: TRBV30
cdr3_aa: CASSSPGTTSLTDTQYF; cdr3_nt: TGTGCCAGCAGTTCTCCCGGGACAACATCTCTCACAGATACGCAGTATTTT; d_call: -; clone_size: -; j_call: TRBJ2-3; v_call: TRBV28
cdr3_aa: CASSRDSQPQHF; cdr3_nt: TGTGCCAGCAGCCGTGATTCTCAGCCCCAGCATTTT; d_call: -; clone_size: few; j_call: TRBJ1-5; v_call: TRBV7-8
cdr3_aa: CASIRGYSTDTQYF; cdr3_nt: TGTGCCAGCATCAGGGGATATAGCACAGATACGCAGTATTTT; d_call: -; clone_size: -; j_call: TRBJ2-3; v_call: TRBV6-1
cdr3_aa: CASSDSHGNTEAFF; cdr3_nt: TGTGCCAGCAGTGATAGCCATGGGAACACTGAAGCTTTCTTT; d_call: -; clone_size: -; j_call: TRBJ1-1; v_call: TRBV2
cdr3_aa: CASSIRPRGAHSYEQYF; cdr3_nt: TGTGCCAGTAGTATCCGTCCGCGGGGGGCTCACTCCTACGAGCAGTACTTC; d_call: TRBD2; clone_size: -; j_call: TRBJ2-7; v_call: TRBV19
cdr3_aa: CASIGGLAGPNTGELFF; cdr3_nt: TGTGCCAGTATCGGGGGACTAGCGGGGCCAAACACCGGGGAGCTGTTTTTT; d_call: TRBD2; clone_size: -; j_call: TRBJ2-2; v_call: TRBV19
cdr3_aa: CSATYGYTF; cdr3_nt: TGCAGTGCTACATATGGCTACACCTTC; d_call: -; clone_size: -; j_call: TRBJ1-2; v_call: TRBV20-1
cdr3_aa: CASSYGTVELNTEAFF; cdr3_nt: TGTGCCAGCAGTTACGGGACAGTTGAACTGAACACTGAAGCTTTCTTT; d_call: TRBD1; clone_size: -; j_call: TRBJ1-1; v_call: TRBV6-5
cdr3_aa: CASSYDHSNQPQHF; cdr3_nt: TGCGCCAGCAGCTACGACCATAGCAATCAGCCCCAGCATTTT; d_call: -; clone_size: -; j_call: TRBJ1-5; v_call: TRBV5-1
cdr3_aa: CATWTSGSYEQYF; cdr3_nt: TGTGCCACCTGGACTAGCGGGAGTTACGAGCAGTACTTC; d_call: TRBD2; clone_size: -; j_call: TRBJ2-7; v_call: TRBV10-3
cdr3_aa: CASSFTGNNYGYTF; cdr3_nt: TGTGCCAGCAGTTTTACAGGCAATAACTATGGCTACACCTTC; d_call: -; clone_size: -; j_call: TRBJ1-2; v_call: TRBV28
cdr3_aa: CSVEDRNKLPSSYNEQFF; cdr3_nt: TGCAGCGTTGAAGATCGCAACAAACTACCGAGCTCCTACAATGAGCAGTTCTTC; d_call: -; clone_size: -; j_call: TRBJ2-1; v_call: TRBV29-1
cdr3_aa: CASRPSRGGYTF; cdr3_nt: TGTGCCAGTCGACCCTCCAGGGGTGGCTACACCTTC; d_call: -; clone_size: -; j_call: TRBJ1-2; v_call: TRBV19
cdr3_aa: CASSRDRGQWAREKLFF; cdr3_nt: TGCGCCAGCAGCCGGGACAGGGGGCAGTGGGCTAGGGAAAAACTGTTTTTT; d_call: TRBD1; clone_size: -; j_call: TRBJ1-4; v_call: TRBV4-1
cdr3_aa: CASSLTRLAGVRHEQYF; cdr3_nt: TGTGCCAGCAGCCTAACCCGACTAGCGGGAGTTCGCCACGAGCAGTACTTC; d_call: TRBD2; clone_size: -; j_call: TRBJ2-7; v_call: TRBV5-8
cdr3_aa: CASSPKRTTGGLYEQYF; cdr3_nt: TGTGCCAGCAGCCCCAAAAGGACGACAGGGGGGCTCTACGAGCAGTACTTC; d_call: TRBD1; clone_size: -; j_call: TRBJ2-7; v_call: TRBV7-8
cdr3_aa: CASSSPRAGKEGTQNEQFF; cdr3_nt: TGTGCCAGTAGTTCACCCCGAGCAGGGAAGGAGGGTACACAAAATGAGCAGTTCTTC; d_call: -; clone_size: -; j_call: TRBJ2-1; v_call: TRBV19
cdr3_aa: CAMRVFEGASGRASYEQYF; cdr3_nt: TGTGCCATGCGCGTCTTCGAGGGGGCTAGCGGGAGGGCCTCCTACGAGCAGTACTTC; d_call: TRBD2; clone_size: -; j_call: TRBJ2-7; v_call: TRBV2
cdr3_aa: CASSPDISGNTIYF; cdr3_nt: TGTGCCAGCAGCCCGGACATATCTGGAAACACCATATATTTT; d_call: -; clone_size: -; j_call: TRBJ1-3; v_call: TRBV7-9
cdr3_aa: CASSMRGPSEKLFF; cdr3_nt: TGTGCCAGTAGTATGAGGGGTCCTTCGGAAAAACTGTTTTTT; d_call: -; clone_size: -; j_call: TRBJ1-4; v_call: TRBV19
cdr3_aa: CASSYSNQPQHF; cdr3_nt: TGTGCCAGCAGCTATAGCAATCAGCCCCAGCATTTT; d_call: -; clone_size: -; j_call: TRBJ1-5; v_call: TRBV5-8
cdr3_aa: CASSLTFQFNYGYTF; cdr3_nt: TGCGCCAGCAGCCTTACATTCCAATTTAACTATGGCTACACCTTC; d_call: -; clone_size: -; j_call: TRBJ1-2; v_call: TRBV4-1
cdr3_aa: CASSVTSGFLSYEQYF; cdr3_nt: TGTGCCAGCAGTGTGACTAGCGGGTTCCTCTCCTACGAGCAGTACTTC; d_call: TRBD2; clone_size: -; j_call: TRBJ2-7; v_call: TRBV6-1
cdr3_aa: CASSLAGTGPTYEQYF; cdr3_nt: TGTGCCAGCAGCTTAGCGGGGACAGGGCCGACCTACGAGCAGTACTTC; d_call: TRBD1; clone_size: -; j_call: TRBJ2-7; v_call: TRBV7-6
cdr3_aa: CASSQGLAGVTGELFF; cdr3_nt: TGCGCCAGCAGCCAGGGACTAGCGGGAGTCACCGGGGAGCTGTTTTTT; d_call: TRBD2; clone_size: -; j_call: TRBJ2-2; v_call: TRBV5-1
cdr3_aa: CASSMESSGTSYNEQFF; cdr3_nt: TGTGCCAGTAGTATGGAGTCTAGCGGGACGTCCTACAATGAGCAGTTCTTC; d_call: TRBD2; clone_size: -; j_call: TRBJ2-1; v_call: TRBV19
cdr3_aa: CASRMDRQKLFF; cdr3_nt: TGTGCCAGCAGGATGGACAGGCAAAAACTGTTTTTT; d_call: TRBD1; clone_size: -; j_call: TRBJ1-4; v_call: TRBV28
cdr3_aa: CASSLGGSSRNEQFF; cdr3_nt: TGTGCCAGCAGTTTGGGGGGATCCTCACGGAATGAGCAGTTCTTC; d_call: -; clone_size: -; j_call: TRBJ2-1; v_call: TRBV28
cdr3_aa: CASSPGYSGRFSYNEQFF; cdr3_nt: TGTGCCAGCAGCCCCGGCTATAGCGGGAGGTTTTCCTACAATGAGCAGTTCTTC; d_call: TRBD2; clone_size: -; j_call: TRBJ2-1; v_call: TRBV6-4
cdr3_aa: CASRPLAVLTDTQYF; cdr3_nt: TGCGCCAGCAGACCGCTAGCGGTGCTCACAGATACGCAGTATTTT; d_call: TRBD2; clone_size: once; j_call: TRBJ2-3; v_call: TRBV10-2
cdr3_aa: CASSWYKEGADTQYF; cdr3_nt: TGCGCCAGCAGCTGGTATAAGGAGGGGGCAGATACGCAGTATTTT; d_call: -; clone_size: -; j_call: TRBJ2-3; v_call: TRBV5-1
cdr3_aa: CASSNRWRGRREGYTF; cdr3_nt: TGTGCCAGCAGCAATCGTTGGAGGGGGCGAAGAGAGGGCTACACCTTC; d_call: TRBD1; clone_size: -; j_call: TRBJ1-2; v_call: TRBV5-4
cdr3_aa: CASSHRLAGRTDTQYF; cdr3_nt: TGCGCCAGCAGCCACCGACTAGCGGGACGCACAGATACGCAGTATTTT; d_call: TRBD2; clone_size: once; j_call: TRBJ2-3; v_call: TRBV4-1
cdr3_aa: CASSSFPRDRAVGYTF; cdr3_nt: TGTGCCAGTAGTTCCTTCCCCCGGGACAGGGCGGTTGGCTACACCTTC; d_call: TRBD1; clone_size: -; j_call: TRBJ1-2; v_call: TRBV19
cdr3_aa: CASGRGEQFF; cdr3_nt: TGTGCCAGCGGCCGGGGCGAGCAGTTCTTC; d_call: -; clone_size: -; j_call: TRBJ2-1; v_call: TRBV7-2
cdr3_aa: CASSSSHYTPASEHVTPSDTEAFF; cdr3_nt: TGTGCCAGCAGTTCATCCCATTATACCCCGGCGAGTGAACATGTCACCCCCAGTGACACTGAAGCTTTCTTT; d_call: -; clone_size: -; j_call: TRBJ1-1; v_call: TRBV28
cdr3_aa: CASSLASKGVGAFF; cdr3_nt: TGTGCCAGCAGCTTGGCCAGTAAGGGGGTAGGGGCTTTCTTT; d_call: -; clone_size: -; j_call: TRBJ1-1; v_call: TRBV5-8
cdr3_aa: CASSPTGVLLVDTQYF; cdr3_nt: TGTGCCAGCTCACCGACAGGGGTACTACTTGTGGATACGCAGTATTTT; d_call: TRBD1; clone_size: -; j_call: TRBJ2-3; v_call: TRBV18
cdr3_aa: CASSPQDSYGYTF; cdr3_nt: TGCGCCAGCAGCCCCCAGGACAGCTATGGCTACACCTTC; d_call: -; clone_size: -; j_call: TRBJ1-2; v_call: TRBV4-3
cdr3_aa: CASSADNRSYNEQFF; cdr3_nt: TGCGCCAGCAGCGCTGACAACCGCTCCTACAATGAGCAGTTCTTC; d_call: -; clone_size: -; j_call: TRBJ2-1; v_call: TRBV5-1
cdr3_aa: CAWSADSRNEQFF; cdr3_nt: TGTGCCTGGAGTGCGGACAGTCGGAATGAGCAGTTCTTC; d_call: -; clone_size: -; j_call: TRBJ2-1; v_call: TRBV30
cdr3_aa: CASSLRSSGNTIYF; cdr3_nt: TGTGCCAGCAGTTTGAGGAGCTCTGGAAACACCATATATTTT; d_call: -; clone_size: -; j_call: TRBJ1-3; v_call: TRBV28
cdr3_aa: CASSEGVTSNEKLFF; cdr3_nt: TGTGCCAGCAGTGAAGGGGTCACATCTAATGAAAAACTGTTTTTT; d_call: -; clone_size: -; j_call: TRBJ1-4; v_call: TRBV6-1
cdr3_aa: CASSPRGSNQPQHF; cdr3_nt: TGTGCCAGCAGCCCCCGGGGGAGCAATCAGCCCCAGCATTTT; d_call: -; clone_size: -; j_call: TRBJ1-5; v_call: TRBV9
cdr3_aa: CASSLILRRYNYGYTF; cdr3_nt: TGTGCCAGCAGCTTGATTTTGCGGCGTTATAACTATGGCTACACCTTC; d_call: -; clone_size: -; j_call: TRBJ1-2; v_call: TRBV5-4